This record looks at one T cell receptor beta chain sequence and its context. The antigen is not known. This entry comes from a study of OX40 agonist ivuxolimab in advanced cancers. Study summary: Age averaged about 60 years (range about 20 to 80), and 80% to 90% were male. Study-wide findings and caveats: Low normalized T-cell clonal expansion also characterized some of the nonresponders. In CD8+ T cells, expanded clones were on average more numerous than in CD4+.

TCRdb's table, derived via immunoSEQ multiplex PCR, lists solely in-frame clones and lacks some. The sample yields just over 60,000 clones, 75% to 90% seen once. Germline CDR1 and CDR2: SGHTA and FQGNSA. The CDR3 runs to 15 residues. V lost 2 bases and J lost 6, with 13 bases in between. The receptor comes from an adult with an advanced solid tumor such as melanoma, head and neck, liver or kidney cancer. The source material was CD4+ or CD8+ T cells sorted from blood, sampled in a trial of the OX40 agonist ivuxolimab. The V and J genes are TRBV7-2 and TRBJ2-2; D gene ambiguous. CDR3 bases: TGTGCCAGCAGCTTAAAGATCGGACCTGCCGGGGAGCTGTTTTTT. This translates into CASSLKIGPAGELFF.